This TCR beta chain was documented in a study of control samples from healthy donors and cancer patients. The CDR3 consists of 11 residues. Looked up from germline, CDR1 is SQVTM and CDR2 is ANQGSEA. The V end was cut by 4 bases, the J end by 7 bases, with 7 bases between. The method was immunoSEQ multiplex PCR; TCRdb's version includes in-frame clones alone and lacks a portion of them. The table includes 160,000 or so clones, 96% detected once. V is TRBV29-1 and J is TRBJ2-2; D ambiguous. This receptor was identified in a woman in her thirties in good health. Sequencing input: blood. The CDR3: CSVGGYGELFF. CDR3 in DNA: TGCAGCGTTGGTGGGTACGGGGAGCTGTTTTTT.